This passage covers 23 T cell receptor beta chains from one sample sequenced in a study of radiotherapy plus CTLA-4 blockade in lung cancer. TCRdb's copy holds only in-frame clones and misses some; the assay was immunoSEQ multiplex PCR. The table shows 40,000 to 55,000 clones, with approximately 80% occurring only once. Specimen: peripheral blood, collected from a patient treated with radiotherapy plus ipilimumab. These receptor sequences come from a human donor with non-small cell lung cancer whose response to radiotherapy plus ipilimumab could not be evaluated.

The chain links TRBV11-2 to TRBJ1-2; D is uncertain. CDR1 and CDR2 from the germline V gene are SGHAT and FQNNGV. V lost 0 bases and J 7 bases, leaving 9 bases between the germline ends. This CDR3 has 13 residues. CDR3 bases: TGTGCCAGCAGCTTAGATTTCAGTGGTGGCTACACCTTC. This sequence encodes CASSLDFSGGYTF.

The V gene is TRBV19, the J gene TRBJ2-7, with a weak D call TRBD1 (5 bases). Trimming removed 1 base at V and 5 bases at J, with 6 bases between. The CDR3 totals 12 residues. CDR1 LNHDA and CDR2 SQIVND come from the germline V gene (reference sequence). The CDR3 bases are TGTGCCAGTAGTATAGCAGGGAACGAGCAGTACTTC. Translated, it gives CASSIAGNEQYF.

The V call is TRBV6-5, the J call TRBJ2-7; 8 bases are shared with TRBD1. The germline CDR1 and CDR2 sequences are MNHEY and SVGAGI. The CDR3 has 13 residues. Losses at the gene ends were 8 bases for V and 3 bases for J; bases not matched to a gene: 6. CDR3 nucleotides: TGTGCCAGCGGGCGGACAGGGTTCTACGAGCAGTACTTC. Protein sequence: CASGRTGFYEQYF.

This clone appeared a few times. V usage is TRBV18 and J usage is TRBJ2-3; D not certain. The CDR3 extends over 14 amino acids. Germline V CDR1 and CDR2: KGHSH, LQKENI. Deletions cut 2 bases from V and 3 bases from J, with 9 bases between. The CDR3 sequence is CASSPEIRTDTQYF. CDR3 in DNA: TGTGCCAGCTCACCAGAGATTAGAACAGATACGCAGTATTTT.

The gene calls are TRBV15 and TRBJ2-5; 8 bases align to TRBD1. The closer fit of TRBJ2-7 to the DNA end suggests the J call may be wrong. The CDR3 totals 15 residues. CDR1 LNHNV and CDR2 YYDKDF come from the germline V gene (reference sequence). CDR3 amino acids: CATSRPQGESYEQYF. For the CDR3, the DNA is TGTGCCACCAGCAGACCACAGGGGGAATCCTACGAGCAGTACTTC.

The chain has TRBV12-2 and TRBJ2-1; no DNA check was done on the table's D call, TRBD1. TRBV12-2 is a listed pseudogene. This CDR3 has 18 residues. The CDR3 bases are TGTGCAAGTCGCCCAGGACAGGGGGCGGGAGCGGGAAAGAATGAGCAGTTCTTC. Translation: CASRPGQGAGAGKNEQFF.

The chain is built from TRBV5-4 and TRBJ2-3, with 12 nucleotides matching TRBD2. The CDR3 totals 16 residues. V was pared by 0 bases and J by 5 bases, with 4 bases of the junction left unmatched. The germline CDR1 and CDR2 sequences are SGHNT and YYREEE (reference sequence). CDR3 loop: CASSLALAGGIDTQYF. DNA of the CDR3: TGTGCCAGCAGCTTGGCACTAGCGGGGGGAATAGATACGCAGTATTTT.

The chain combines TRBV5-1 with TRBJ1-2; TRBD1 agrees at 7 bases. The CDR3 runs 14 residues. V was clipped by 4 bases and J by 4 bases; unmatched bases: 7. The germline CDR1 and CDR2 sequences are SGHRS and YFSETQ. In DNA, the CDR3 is TGCGCCAGCAGCGCCGGGACAGCGTCCTATGGCTACACCTTC. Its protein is CASSAGTASYGYTF.

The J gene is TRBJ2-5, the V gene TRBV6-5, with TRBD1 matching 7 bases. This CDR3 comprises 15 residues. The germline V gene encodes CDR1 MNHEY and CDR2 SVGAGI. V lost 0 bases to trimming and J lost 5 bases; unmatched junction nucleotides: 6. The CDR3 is CASSYSSGQYETQYF. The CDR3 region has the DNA TGTGCCAGCAGTTACTCATCGGGACAGTACGAGACCCAGTACTTC.

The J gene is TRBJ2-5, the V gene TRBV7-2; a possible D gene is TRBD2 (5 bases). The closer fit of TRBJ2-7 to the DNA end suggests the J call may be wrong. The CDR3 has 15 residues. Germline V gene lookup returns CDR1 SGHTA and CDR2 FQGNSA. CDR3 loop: CASSRAVTTPYEQYF. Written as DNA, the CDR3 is TGTGCCAGCAGTAGAGCGGTAACCACACCCTACGAGCAGTACTTC.

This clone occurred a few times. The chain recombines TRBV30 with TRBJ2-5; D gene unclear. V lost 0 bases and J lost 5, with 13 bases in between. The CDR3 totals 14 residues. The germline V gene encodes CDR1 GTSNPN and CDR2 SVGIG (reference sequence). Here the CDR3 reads CAWSVGSTRETQYF. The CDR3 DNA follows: TGTGCCTGGAGTGTCGGGTCAACACGGGAGACCCAGTACTTC.

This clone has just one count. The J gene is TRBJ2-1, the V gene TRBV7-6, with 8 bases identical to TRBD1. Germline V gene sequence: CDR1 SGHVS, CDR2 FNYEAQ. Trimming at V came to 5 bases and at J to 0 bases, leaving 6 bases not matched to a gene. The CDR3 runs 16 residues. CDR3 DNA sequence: TGTGCCAGCAGCCTGACAGGGGTGAGCTCCTACAATGAGCAGTTCTTC. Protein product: CASSLTGVSSYNEQFF.

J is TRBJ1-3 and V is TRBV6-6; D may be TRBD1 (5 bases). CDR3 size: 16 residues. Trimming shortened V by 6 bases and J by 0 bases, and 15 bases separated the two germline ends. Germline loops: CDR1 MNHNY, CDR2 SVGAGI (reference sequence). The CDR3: CASRALGGASGNTIYF. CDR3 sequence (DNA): TGTGCCAGCAGGGCGCTTGGCGGGGCCTCTGGAAACACCATATATTTT.

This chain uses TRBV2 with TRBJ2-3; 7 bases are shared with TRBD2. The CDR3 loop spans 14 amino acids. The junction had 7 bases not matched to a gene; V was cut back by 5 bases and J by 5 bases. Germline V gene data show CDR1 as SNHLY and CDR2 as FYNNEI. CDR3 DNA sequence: TGTGCCAGCAGTCAACAGGTAGCGGGAGATACGCAGTATTTT. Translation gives CASSQQVAGDTQYF.

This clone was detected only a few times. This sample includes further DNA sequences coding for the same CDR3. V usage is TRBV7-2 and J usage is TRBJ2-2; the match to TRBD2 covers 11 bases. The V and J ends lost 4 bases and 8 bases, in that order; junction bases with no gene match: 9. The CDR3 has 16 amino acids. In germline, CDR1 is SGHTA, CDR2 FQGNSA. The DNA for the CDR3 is TGTGCCAGCAGCTACTCTAGCGGGGGGAGTTCTGGGGAGCTGTTTTTT. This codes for CASSYSSGGSSGELFF.

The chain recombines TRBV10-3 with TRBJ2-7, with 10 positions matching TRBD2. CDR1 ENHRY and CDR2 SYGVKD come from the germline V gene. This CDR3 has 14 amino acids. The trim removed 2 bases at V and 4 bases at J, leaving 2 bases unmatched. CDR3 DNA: TGTGCCATCAGTGAGCAAGCGGGAGGGTACGAGCAGTACTTC. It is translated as CAISEQAGGYEQYF.

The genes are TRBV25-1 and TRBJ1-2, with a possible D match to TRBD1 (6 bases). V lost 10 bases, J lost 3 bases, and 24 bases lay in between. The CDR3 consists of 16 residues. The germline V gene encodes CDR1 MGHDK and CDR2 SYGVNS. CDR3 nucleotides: TGTGCCACGAAATCGGATGGCGGGGGGGGCGACTATGGCTACACCTTC. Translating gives CATKSDGGGGDYGYTF.

The CDR3 region is CASSLVALAGETQYF. The CDR3, as DNA: TGTGCCAGCAGCTTAGTGGCACTAGCGGGAGAGACCCAGTACTTC. The rearrangement links TRBV7-2 to TRBJ2-5; 9 nucleotides align to TRBD2. The J segment lost 4 bases and the V segment lost 1 base, leaving 4 bases of the junction unmatched. The length of the CDR3 is 15 residues. The germline gives CDR1 SGHTA, CDR2 FQGNSA.

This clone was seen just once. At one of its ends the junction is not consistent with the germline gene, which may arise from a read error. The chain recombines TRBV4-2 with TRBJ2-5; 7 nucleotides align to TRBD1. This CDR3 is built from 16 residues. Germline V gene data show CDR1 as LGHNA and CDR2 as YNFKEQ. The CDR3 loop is CASRQVGRTGGETQYF. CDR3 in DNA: TGTGCCAGCAGACAAGTGGGCAGGACAGGTGGAGAGACCCAGTACTTC.

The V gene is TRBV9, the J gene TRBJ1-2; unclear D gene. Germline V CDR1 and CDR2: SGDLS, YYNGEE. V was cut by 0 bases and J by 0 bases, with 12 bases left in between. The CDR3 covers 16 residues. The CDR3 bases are TGTGCCAGCAGCGTAGAGGCAGGTTCTACTAACTATGGCTACACCTTC. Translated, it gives CASSVEAGSTNYGYTF.

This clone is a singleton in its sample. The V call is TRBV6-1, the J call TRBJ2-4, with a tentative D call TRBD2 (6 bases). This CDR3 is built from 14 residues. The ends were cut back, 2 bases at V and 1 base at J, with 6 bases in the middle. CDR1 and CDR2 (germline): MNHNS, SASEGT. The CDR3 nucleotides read TGTGCCAGCAGTGAACGGGGGGCCAAAAACATTCAGTACTTC. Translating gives CASSERGAKNIQYF.

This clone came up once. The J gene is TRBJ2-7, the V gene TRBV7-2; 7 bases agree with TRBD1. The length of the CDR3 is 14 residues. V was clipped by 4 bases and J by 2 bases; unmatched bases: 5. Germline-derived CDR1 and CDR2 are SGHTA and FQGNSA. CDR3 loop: CASSSDRRTYEQYF. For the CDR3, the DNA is TGTGCCAGCAGCTCGGACAGGAGAACCTACGAGCAGTACTTC. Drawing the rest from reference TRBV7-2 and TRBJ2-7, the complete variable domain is GAGVSQSPSNKVTEKGKDVELRCDPISGHTALYWYRQSLGQGLEFLIYFQGNSAPDKSGLPSDRFSAERTGGSVSTLTIQRTQQEDSAVYLCASSSDRRTYEQYFGPGTRLTVT.

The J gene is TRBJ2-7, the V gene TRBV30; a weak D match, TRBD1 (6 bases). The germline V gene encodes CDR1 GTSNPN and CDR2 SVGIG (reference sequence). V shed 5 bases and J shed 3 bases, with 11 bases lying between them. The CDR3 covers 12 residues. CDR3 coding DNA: TGTGCCTGGGGCAGGGGTTACTACGAGCAGTACTTC. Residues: CAWGRGYYEQYF. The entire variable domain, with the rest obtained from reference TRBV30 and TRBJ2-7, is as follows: SQTIHQWPATLVQPVGSPLSLECTVEGTSNPNLYWYRQAAGRGLQLLFYSVGIGQISSEVPQNLSASRPQDRQFILSSKKLLLSDSGFYLCAWGRGYYEQYFGPGTRLTVT.